This T cell receptor (beta chain) was identified during a study of cytomegalovirus exposure and HLA in healthy donors (dated 2017 in TCRdb). Study-wide context: In an earlier analysis of roughly 500 of the donors, approximately 260 Gb of sequence data and 100 million or so unique TCR beta sequences from about 190 million T cells were reported. About 310 gigabases of sequencing data and tens of millions of unique TCR sequences were included in an early release covering 550 to 800 HLA-typed donors. The genetic ancestry cluster associated with self-reported Caucasian donors included 70% to 85% of the 300 to 450 genotyped donors. The study was designed to test whether signatures of past pathogen exposure could be identified by cataloging public T cell receptors. Using immunosequencing, the study profiled T cell repertoires from about 650 subjects and related those repertoires to cytomegalovirus serostatus. A separate validation cohort of approximately 120 different subjects was used in addition to the roughly 700-subject first cohort. The study combined high-throughput TCR immunosequencing, statistical association of individual TCRs with disease status, and machine learning to predict cytomegalovirus infection status. A later analysis re-analyzed previously published TCR beta repertoires from roughly 630 donors and added high-resolution HLA genotyping to study TCR occurrence patterns. Rather than using new phenotypic data, the later analysis identified candidate immune exposures from TCR beta sequences and from how often those sequences occurred across donors. To decide whether each TCR beta V gene segment behaved as functional or pseudogenic, an earlier analysis of nearly 600 of the donors relied on high-throughput TCR beta sequencing. Donor age, sex, ethnicity and CMV serostatus were compiled together with the repertoire data. A later genetic analysis took genome-wide SNP genotypes for about 55% of the 666 donors and used that subset as a discovery cohort. Every repertoire in the discovery cohort had been generated on one and the same sequencing platform. HLA typing included class I and class II loci at four-digit resolution. Typing coverage differed by locus: A, B, C, DRB1 and DQB1 were typed in roughly 629-640 donors, DQA1 in approximately 520, DPA1 in around 580, and DPB1 in around 440. Because of strong linkage in the cohort, five DR-DQ haplotypes were treated as single units for association and clustering. Among 300 to 500 genotyped donors of the cohort, an average of around 250,000 unique TCR beta nucleotide sequences was sequenced per donor, of which 15% to 20% were non-productive.

This clone has more than one count but fewer than ten. Which antigen it targets is not known. The sample holds no much larger clone one base away, and base qualities are not on file. Trimmed from V: 1 base; trimmed from J: 5 bases; junction bases lacking a gene match: 4. In the germline V gene (reference sequence), CDR1 corresponds to LNHNV and CDR2 to YYDKDF. Including the terminal cysteine and phenylalanine, the CDR3 comprises 15 residues. Of all the DNA, just the CDR3 is kept, 45 bases in frame from base 1. On the study overall, not on this receptor specifically: A further reported finding was that TCR beta sequences accurately predicted the HLA-A and HLA-B alleles for most subjects in the first cohort. The earlier analysis of about 600 of the donors excluded some 15 rarely observed V segments, including chromosome 9 orphons, because counts were too low. In this cohort, only TCR beta chains were sequenced, and detectable features were limited by the absence of alpha or paired-chain data. According to a later analysis, TCR association rates differed among HLA loci, with DRB1 alleles showing the most associated TCRs and HLA-C alleles showing the fewest. Because some donors lacked HLA typing at each locus, the association tests relied only on the typed subset. In a later genetic analysis, fewer N-insertions in productive TCRs were reported among donors in an Asian-associated ancestry cluster than the roughly 640-donor mean. Most CMV-associated TCR beta chains appeared to be HLA-restricted in a later analysis, and the HLA associations seemed to be driven largely by CMV exposure. In a later analysis, HLA-associated TCR beta chains showed more clonal expansion and lower generation probabilities than non-associated chains that were equally common. CMV serostatus was the only immune exposure information available for the cohort. Linkage disequilibrium might explain the correlated functional status among segregating V segments, but an unknown experimental factor could not be ruled out. According to a later analysis, parvovirus B19, influenza, CMV and Epstein-Barr virus appeared linked to several top co-occurrence clusters. An association between a missense DCLRE1C variant and V-gene and J-gene trimming of TCR beta chains was found in a later genetic analysis and replicated in an independent cohort. In an earlier analysis of 450 to 750 of the donors, most TCR beta V segments appeared in productive rearrangements about 87% or about 30% of the time, broadly matching IMGT annotations. In both the original and validation cohorts, the classifier was reported to diagnose cytomegalovirus status with high specificity and sensitivity. A cluster of highly shared sequence variants was judged likely to be a technical artifact of the sequencing pipeline. The authors suggested that the approach could potentially be extended to other disease states and immunological phenotypes. In the study, roughly 160 TCR beta chains were listed as associated with cytomegalovirus. Strong co-occurrence of HLA alleles, especially DR and DQ, made assigning TCR associations to individual alleles difficult. Roughly uniform sequencing depth across donors was assumed in presence/absence analyses, although this assumption may not hold. Some IMGT-functional V segments, including TRBV6-2 and TRBV6-3, could not be distinguished by the 87-base-pair reads and were therefore excluded. In a later analysis, 16,951 TCR beta sequences were associated with specific HLA alleles at a false discovery rate of 0.05. Most TCR sequences were seen in very few donors, while some public TCRs were found in many individuals. In vitro tests confirmed that a few of the cytomegalovirus-associated TCR beta chains recognize cytomegalovirus antigens.

In total, over 600 healthy bone marrow donors made up the cohort. All cohort members were sampled while nominally healthy, although unrecorded immune exposures were likely present. The donor tested CMV seronegative and was one of the 352 seronegative cohort members. A peripheral blood sample was provided by each donor, and peripheral blood mononuclear cells were used for TCR beta sequencing. Genomic DNA was extracted from the blood cell samples with the Qiagen DNeasy Blood Extraction Kit. Library construction relied on the immunoSEQ multiplex PCR assay. For the multiplex PCR, a mixture combining 60 forward primers for TCR Vbeta segments and 13 reverse primers for TCR Jbeta segments was used. The CDR3 region of rearranged TCR beta genes was amplified from genomic DNA by a multiplex PCR assay. Amplified TCR beta libraries were sequenced as 87-base-pair reads on the Illumina HiSeq System. Regarding the original processing steps: A later analysis counted 75 million to 100 million unique TCR beta chains across the 600 to 850 repertoires, and about 10 million of these chains were shared by at least two donors. Raw reads were error-corrected and collapsed into unique sequences by a nearest-neighbor algorithm in which closely related sequences were merged to remove PCR and sequencing errors. V, D and J gene segments were assigned by aligning CDR3 sequences to IMGT reference sequences. Each retained sequence needed at least a six-nucleotide match to both a V gene segment and a J gene segment. Rearrangements were called productive when the CDR3 lacked stop codons and stayed in frame with V and J; all others were non-productive. CDR3 was defined according to IMGT convention as the region running from the second conserved V-encoded cysteine to the conserved J-encoded phenylalanine. Sequences without an unambiguous match to a single V gene segment were excluded from the earlier analysis of several hundred of the donors. In an earlier analysis of around 600 of the donors, V segments were called functional above 56.7% productive rearrangements and were called segregating when the between-donor standard deviation exceeded 5%. A statistical classification framework was built for diagnosing cytomegalovirus status from the catalog of TCR beta chain sequences. In a later analysis, V and J genes were assigned by comparing TCR nucleotide sequences against IMGT/GENE-DB human TR gene sequences. Using the TCRdist pipeline, a later analysis assigned CDR3 sequences along with most-parsimonious VDJ recombination scenarios. In a later analysis, each TCR beta chain was defined by its CDR3 amino acid sequence together with its V-gene family, and reads lacking a unique V-gene family were excluded. A later analysis removed 592 highly shared, low-generation-probability nucleotide sequences to deal with suspected cross-contamination and a sequencing artifact. In a later analysis, a clonal expansion index was calculated for each public chain from normalized within-repertoire ranks of inferred template counts. Generation probabilities in a later analysis came from a VDJ recombination model fitted to out-of-frame rearrangements, and those results were checked against IGoR. A later analysis scored TCR-TCR, TCR-HLA and TCR-CMV co-occurrence with hypergeometric tests, applying a repertoire-size bias correction to TCR pairs. To estimate false discovery rates, a later analysis permuted the HLA or CMV assignments 20 times. In a later analysis, co-occurring TCRs were grouped using DBSCAN, and TCRdist sequence similarity was added for clustering within HLA-allele-positive subsets. Repertoires with fewer than 30,000 or more than 120,000 public chains were left out of co-occurrence clustering, as were about five repertoires with anomalous nucleotide sharing. Entries here come from immuneACCESS through TCRdb and include only in-frame sequences with V and J called. Some clones fail to appear in such tables; in the studies checked, an unresolved V gene covers under half of the shortfall, and the cause of the remainder is unknown. The D gene and trimming were derived from the DNA, and the V and J assignments and clone size from that table. This sample gives 200,000 to 250,000 clones in total; 83% of them show up just once. Roughly 1.3% of the sample is held by the ten biggest clonotypes.

The source is a girl aged 10-17 years in good health and CMV-seronegative. The rearranged segments are TRBV15 and TRBJ2-2; TRBD2 fits 7 bases in the junction. The sample was PBMCs. The DNA is as follows: TGTGCCACCAGCAGAGTCTACGGGGGGACCGGGGAGCTGTTTTTT. The encoded protein is CATSRVYGGTGELFF.